The 14 T cell receptor beta chains listed next were all sequenced from one sample in a study of blood T cell repertoires in COVID-19. The table came from immunoSEQ multiplex PCR; TCRdb's copy has only in-frame clones and leaves some out. The sample lists a few hundred thousand clones, about 91% occurring once. Source material: peripheral blood. These receptor sequences come from a woman aged 25 to 39 who had recovered from COVID-19.

The genes are TRBV20-1 and TRBJ2-5, with TRBD1 matching over 7 bases. After removal of 3 bases from V and 5 bases from J, the junction contained 6 bases not matched to a gene. This CDR3 is built from 13 residues. The germline V gene has CDR1 DFQATT and CDR2 SNEGSKA (reference sequence). Here the CDR3 DNA reads TGCAGTGCTAGTGGGACAGCTAGGGAGACCCAGTACTTC. It codes for CSASGTARETQYF.

The chain links TRBV5-4 to TRBJ1-1; D uncertain. The germline V gene encodes CDR1 SGHNT and CDR2 YYREEE (reference sequence). The V end was cut by 4 bases, the J end by 3 bases, with 16 bases between. This CDR3 spans 15 amino acids. The CDR3 DNA reads as TGTGCCAGCAGCCGTACGGGTCTCGGGTACACTGAAGCTTTCTTT. Amino acids: CASSRTGLGYTEAFF.

The V gene is TRBV3-1 (or the pseudogene TRBV3-2), the J gene TRBJ2-5; the D gene is possibly TRBD2 (5 bases). V was cut by 0 bases and J by 2 bases, with 16 bases left in between. Germline CDR1 reads LGHDT; CDR2 reads YNNKEL (reference sequence). The CDR3 length is 17 residues. CDR3 in DNA: TGTGCCAGCAGCCAAGATTGGACTCTCCTATCACAAGAGACCCAGTACTTC. Translation gives CASSQDWTLLSQETQYF.

This sequence joins TRBV6-7 and TRBJ2-5, with D possibly being TRBD1 (8 bases). TRBV6-7 is placed among ORFs of uncertain function. V lost 5 bases, J lost 7 bases, and 23 bases lay in between. The CDR3 length is 16 residues. DNA of the CDR3: TGTGCCAGCAGTACTCGGACAGGGCGGGAGTGTGGGACCCAGTACTTC. Translating it yields CASSTRTGRECGTQYF.

The chain links TRBV3-1 (or the pseudogene TRBV3-2) to TRBJ2-1, with 9 bases that match TRBD2. Trimming cost V 3 bases and J 5 bases; bases outside gene matches: 5. Germline CDR1 LGHDT, CDR2 YNNKEL (reference sequence). This CDR3 has 15 amino acids. CDR3 sequence: CASSQLAGRNNEQFF. CDR3 nucleotides: TGTGCCAGCAGCCAGCTAGCGGGGAGGAACAATGAGCAGTTCTTC.

V is TRBV25-1 and J is TRBJ1-2; maybe TRBD1 (6 bases). This CDR3 spans 15 amino acids. V shed 3 bases and J shed 6 bases, with 17 bases lying between them. The germline V gene has CDR1 MGHDK and CDR2 SYGVNS. Here the CDR3 reads CASSDPLPGADGYTF. CDR3 DNA sequence: TGTGCCAGCAGTGATCCCCTGCCAGGGGCAGATGGCTACACCTTC.

The chain employs TRBV19 and TRBJ2-2; maybe TRBD1 (6 bases). The germline CDR1 and CDR2 sequences are LNHDA and SQIVND (reference sequence). There are 14 residues in the CDR3. Between the trimmed V and J ends, which lost 1 base and 6 bases, there was a span of 9 bases. The CDR3 DNA is TGTGCCAGTAGTATAGGAGCAGGGGCCGGGGAGCTGTTTTTT. Translating gives CASSIGAGAGELFF. The full variable domain, in which reference TRBV19 and TRBJ2-2 provide the parts outside the CDR3, is DGGITQSPKYLFRKEGQNVTLSCEQNLNHDAMYWYRQDPGQGLRLIYYSQIVNDFQKGDIAEGYSVSREKKESFPLTVTSAQKNPTAFYLCASSIGAGAGELFFGEGSRLTVL.

The CDR3 bases are TGTGCCAGCACCCTGAGGGAAGGATTCCGGTCCGGGGAGCTGTTTTTT. It yields the protein CASTLREGFRSGELFF. The gene calls are TRBV21-1 and TRBJ2-2; TRBD2, as called in the table, went unchecked against the DNA. TRBV21-1 constitutes a pseudogene. The CDR3 is 16 residues long.

The genes are TRBV11-3 and TRBJ2-2, with D perhaps TRBD1 (5 bases). Trimming stripped 5 bases from V and 6 bases from J, with 13 bases between. Germline CDR1 reads SGHNT; CDR2 reads YENEEA. The CDR3 length is 14 residues. CDR3: CASSLVGQAGELFF. The CDR3 nucleotides read TGTGCCAGCAGCCTAGTGGGGCAAGCCGGGGAGCTGTTTTTT. The full variable domain, with the rest looked up from reference TRBV11-3 and TRBJ2-2, is EAGVVQSPRYKIIEKKQPVAFWCNPISGHNTLYWYLQNLGQGPELLIRYENEEAVDDSQLPKDRFSAERLKGVDSTLKIQPAELGDSAVYLCASSLVGQAGELFFGEGSRLTVL.

This sequence joins TRBV7-2 and TRBJ2-3, with a possible D match to TRBD2 (5 bases). The CDR3 is 17 residues long. CDR1 is SGHTA and CDR2 is FQGNSA in the germline V gene. Trimming cost V 1 base and J 4 bases, with 18 bases left between them. Here the CDR3 reads CASSLGYGGSGSDTQYF. CDR3 coding DNA: TGTGCCAGCAGCTTAGGGTATGGCGGATCGGGATCAGATACGCAGTATTTT.

The V call is TRBV27, the J call TRBJ1-2; D is perhaps TRBD1 (5 bases). Germline values: CDR1 MNHEY, CDR2 SMNVEV (reference sequence). The CDR3 runs to 12 residues. Trimming removed 5 bases at V and 7 bases at J, with 11 bases between. The DNA for the CDR3 is TGTGCCAGCAGTCAGCAGGGTTCTGGCTACACCTTC. It translates to CASSQQGSGYTF.

The genes are TRBV24-1 and TRBJ2-1; possible D gene TRBD1, 6 bases. Trimming took off 3 bases at V and 10 bases at J, with 18 bases between the two ends. The germline gives CDR1 KGHDR, CDR2 SFDVKD. This CDR3 is built from 15 residues. Here the CDR3 reads CATSDQGTELGEQFF. The CDR3, as DNA: TGTGCCACCAGTGATCAGGGGACGGAGTTGGGGGAGCAGTTCTTC.

This clone was seen only once. V usage is TRBV10-3 and J usage is TRBJ2-4; D remains ambiguous. Germline values: CDR1 ENHRY, CDR2 SYGVKD. The V and J ends lost 3 bases and 0 bases respectively, with 12 bases between them. The CDR3 extends over 16 amino acids. This chain's CDR3 is CAISDAVAAAKNIQYF. The CDR3 nucleotides read TGTGCCATCAGTGACGCCGTGGCCGCAGCCAAAAACATTCAGTACTTC.

There are a few counts of this clone. This chain links TRBV5-1 with TRBJ2-3, with TRBD1 identical over 8 bases. CDR1 is SGHRS and CDR2 is YFSETQ in the germline V gene. The CDR3 runs to 15 residues. J was trimmed by 4 bases and V by 3 bases; bases with no gene match: 7. CDR3 bases: TGCGCCAGCAGCTCCGATGGACAGGGCGCAGATACGCAGTATTTT. Translation: CASSSDGQGADTQYF.